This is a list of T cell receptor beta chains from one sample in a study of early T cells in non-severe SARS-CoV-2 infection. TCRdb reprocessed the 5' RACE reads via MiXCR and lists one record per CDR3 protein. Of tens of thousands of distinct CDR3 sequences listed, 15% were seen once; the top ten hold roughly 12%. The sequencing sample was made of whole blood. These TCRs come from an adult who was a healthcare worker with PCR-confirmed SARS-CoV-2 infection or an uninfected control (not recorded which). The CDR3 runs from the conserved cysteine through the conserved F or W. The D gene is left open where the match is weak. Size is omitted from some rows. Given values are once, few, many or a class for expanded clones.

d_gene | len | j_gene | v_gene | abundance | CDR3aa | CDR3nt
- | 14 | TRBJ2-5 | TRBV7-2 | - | CASSRQRGGETQYF | TGTGCCAGCAGCCGTCAAAGGGGGGGAGAGACCCAGTACTTC
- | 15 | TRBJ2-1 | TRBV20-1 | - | CSAAPSYRSYNEQFF | TGCAGTGCTGCCCCTAGCTACCGCTCCTACAATGAGCAGTTCTTC
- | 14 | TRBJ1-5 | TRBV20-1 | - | CSAIGGTGYQPQHF | TGCAGTGCTATCGGGGGCACAGGGTATCAGCCCCAGCATTTT
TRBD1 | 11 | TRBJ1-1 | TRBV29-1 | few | CSVDPTGAAFF | TGCAGCGTTGACCCGACAGGGGCAGCTTTCTTT
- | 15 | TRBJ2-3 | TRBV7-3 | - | CASSTWGNGPDTQYF | TGTGCCAGCAGCACGTGGGGCAACGGCCCAGATACGCAGTATTTT
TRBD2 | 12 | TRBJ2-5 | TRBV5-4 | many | CASGQGGETQYF | TGTGCCAGCGGGCAGGGAGGGGAGACCCAGTACTTC
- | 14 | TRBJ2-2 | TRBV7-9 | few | CASSLAPGAGELFF | TGTGCCAGCAGCTTAGCGCCCGGGGCCGGGGAGCTGTTTTTT
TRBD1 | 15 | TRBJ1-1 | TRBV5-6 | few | CASSLWTGWATEAFF | TGTGCCAGCAGCTTATGGACAGGGTGGGCCACTGAAGCTTTCTTT
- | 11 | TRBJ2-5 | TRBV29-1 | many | CSVLGTETQYF | TGCAGCGTTCTGGGGACAGAGACCCAGTACTTC
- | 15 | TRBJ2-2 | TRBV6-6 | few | CASSYSNTGPGELFF | TGTGCCAGCAGTTACTCGAACACCGGACCCGGGGAGCTGTTTTTT
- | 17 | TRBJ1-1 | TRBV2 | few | CASSDVSGAFLNTEAFF | TGTGCCAGCAGTGATGTGTCGGGGGCTTTCTTGAACACTGAAGCTTTCTTT